The T cell receptor (beta chain) described here comes from a study of blood T cells in healthy people across ages. Study-wide context: Through template switching, about one barcoded beta molecule was captured per two T cells, as measured in model experiments.

Combining a sample-barcoded 5' primer with a J-beta primer mix, a second PCR ran for roughly 7 to 11 cycles. Using its own MiXCR run on the 5' RACE reads, TCRdb lists one record per CDR3 protein. The sample lists approximately 800,000 distinct CDR3 sequences; more than 50% were seen once. The CDR3 totals 14 residues. V was pared by 1 base and J by 6 bases, with 12 bases between. Germline CDR1 and CDR2: MGHDK and SYGVNS. Sequences were obtained from blood. This TCR was sampled from a man aged 35-49 years in good health. The J gene is TRBJ1-2, the V gene TRBV25-1, with D possibly TRBD1 on 5 matching bases. CDR3 sequence: CASSELPGRHGYTF. The CDR3 DNA reads TGTGCCAGCAGTGAATTACCAGGGAGACATGGCTACACCTTC.